This T cell receptor (beta chain) emerged from a study of T cell repertoires in cytomegalovirus infection. The overall study: Both CMV infection and a matching HLA type were indicated by public TCR beta signatures. Broader study findings: Using cumulative public TCR beta family frequency, the authors identified those who carried CMV together with the relevant HLA. There were HLA-C-restricted CMV-specific TCR beta clonotypes dominating the ex vivo response.

Germline CDR1 and CDR2: SGHVT and SQSDAQ. Trimming cost V 6 bases and J 8 bases; bases outside gene matches: 14. The CDR3 length is 15 residues. A remark on this clonotype: Its specificity is not known.

TCRdb reprocessed the reads with MiXCR, giving one entry per CDR3 protein. This sample has approximately 630,000 distinct CDR3 sequences, with more than 20% found just once. Sequencing was done on a sample of CD8+ T cells from PBMCs. This chain uses TRBV7-4 with TRBJ1-2, with TRBD1 matching over 8 bases. The receptor was isolated from a human donor in good health (CMV status not recorded). Some clones in this sample may be carry-over from other donors' samples. The CDR3 coding sequence is TGTGCCAGCAGTCCCGGGACAGGCTTCAATCGGGGCTACACCTTC. Protein product: CASSPGTGFNRGYTF.